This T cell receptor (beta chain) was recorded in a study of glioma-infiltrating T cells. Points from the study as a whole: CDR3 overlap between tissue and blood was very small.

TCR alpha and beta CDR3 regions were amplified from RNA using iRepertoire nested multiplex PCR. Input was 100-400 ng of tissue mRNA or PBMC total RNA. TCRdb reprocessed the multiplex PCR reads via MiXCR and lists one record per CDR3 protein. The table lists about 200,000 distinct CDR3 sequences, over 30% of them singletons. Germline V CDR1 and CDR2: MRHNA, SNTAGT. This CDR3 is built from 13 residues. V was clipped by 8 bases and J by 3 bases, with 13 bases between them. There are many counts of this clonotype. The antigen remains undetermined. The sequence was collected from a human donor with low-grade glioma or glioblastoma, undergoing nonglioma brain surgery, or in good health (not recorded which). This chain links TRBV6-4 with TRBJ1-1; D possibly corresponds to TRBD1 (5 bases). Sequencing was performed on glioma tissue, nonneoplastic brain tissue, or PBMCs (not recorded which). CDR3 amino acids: CASRQGLDTEAFF. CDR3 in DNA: TGTGCCAGCCGGCAGGGTTTGGACACTGAAGCTTTCTTT.